This entry lists 28 T cell receptor beta chains sequenced from one sample in a study of Ad26.COV2.S vaccination and SARS-CoV-2 variants. The treatment here: roughly 20 received Ad26.COV2.S at low or high dose, single or two shots; about 5 received placebo; per-sample allocation not given. The study sampled participants on day 63 after the first vaccine or placebo injection. TCRdb keeps only in-frame clones here, not all; method: immunoSEQ multiplex PCR. The sample lists about 680,000 clones, roughly 90% occurring once. The input for sequencing was peripheral blood, taken in a trial of Ad26.COV2.S vaccine versus placebo. The receptors were sampled from a person aged 18-60 years who received the Ad26.COV2.S COVID-19 vaccine or a placebo.

This chain joins TRBV27 and TRBJ1-2, with TRBD1 matching over 7 bases. Germline loops: CDR1 MNHEY, CDR2 SMNVEV (reference sequence). There are 16 residues in the CDR3. With V trimmed by 8 bases and J by 7 bases, 19 bases remained unmatched. CDR3: CASQSLQGHLGGGYTF. The CDR3 DNA sequence: TGTGCCAGCCAATCACTACAGGGGCACCTAGGGGGTGGCTACACCTTC.

V and J are TRBV19 and TRBJ2-7; D is perhaps TRBD1 (5 bases). Trimming pared 5 bases from V and 2 bases from J, leaving 22 bases between. CDR3 length: 17 residues. Germline lookup yields CDR1 LNHDA and CDR2 SQIVND (reference sequence). CDR3: CASSLRVNSAGTYEQYF. The CDR3 DNA is TGTGCCAGTAGTCTCAGGGTCAACTCCGCAGGGACCTACGAGCAGTACTTC.

DNA of the CDR3: TGTGCCAGCAGTGAAGCAGGGGACGGCAATCAGCCCCAGCATTTT. This gives the protein CASSEAGDGNQPQHF. The gene calls are TRBV6-1 and TRBJ1-5, with D tentatively TRBD1 (5 bases). Germline CDR1 and CDR2: MNHNS and SASEGT. V lost 0 bases and J 2 bases, leaving 8 bases between the germline ends. The CDR3 is made up of 15 amino acids.

V and J are TRBV10-1 and TRBJ2-3; 11 bases fit TRBD2. CDR1 WNHNN and CDR2 SYGVQD come from the germline V gene (reference sequence). The CDR3 runs to 16 residues. The ends lost 0 bases at V and 3 bases at J; junction bases unmatched: 2. CDR3 nucleotide sequence: TGCGCCAGCAGTGAGTCGGGACTAGCGGCAACAGATACGCAGTATTTT. Amino acid sequence: CASSESGLAATDTQYF.

The J gene is TRBJ1-3, the V gene TRBV7-9; possibly TRBD1 for D (5 bases). Germline assignment: CDR1 SEHNR and CDR2 FQNEAQ (reference sequence). There are 17 residues in the CDR3. Trimming cost V 1 base and J 0 bases, with 13 bases left between them. Written as DNA, the CDR3 is TGTGCCAGCAGCTTAGAGGGGACCGTGAGCTCTGGAAACACCATATATTTT. It translates to CASSLEGTVSSGNTIYF.

The V and J genes are TRBV7-3 and TRBJ2-3; the D call may be TRBD1 or TRBD2 (5 bases each). This CDR3 is built from 13 residues. Trimming pared 5 bases from V and 10 bases from J, leaving 16 bases between. Per germline, CDR1 SGHTA and CDR2 FQGTGA. The CDR3 protein is CASSPQVGVSQYF. For the CDR3, the DNA is TGTGCCAGCAGCCCCCAGGTGGGGGTTTCGCAGTATTTT.

The CDR3 nucleotides are TGTGCCAGCAGCTTAGATGCGGGAGGGCCAACAGATACGCAGTATTTT. This sequence encodes CASSLDAGGPTDTQYF. This rearrangement joins TRBV11-2 to TRBJ2-3; TRBD2 matches at 9 bases. V shed 0 bases and J 3 bases; nucleotides not matched to a gene: 4. Germline values: CDR1 SGHAT, CDR2 FQNNGV. The CDR3 spans 16 residues.

The J gene is TRBJ2-2, the V gene TRBV4-3; the match to TRBD2 covers 9 bases. The germline CDR1 and CDR2 sequences are LGHNA and YSLEER. This CDR3 spans 16 amino acids. Unmatched junction bases numbered 5, after V lost 6 bases and J lost 0 bases. The CDR3 nucleotides read TGCGCCAGCAGTCAAAGCGGGGGGTCGAACACCGGGGAGCTGTTTTTT. This gives the protein CASSQSGGSNTGELFF.

This chain joins TRBV6-1 and TRBJ1-3; no firm D call. With 0 bases removed from V and 0 bases from J, the gap between germline ends came to 15 bases. The V gene's germline CDR1 is MNHNS and CDR2 SASEGT. CDR3 size: 18 residues. Written as DNA, the CDR3 is TGTGCCAGCAGTGAAGCGCTTCCGAGTCTATCCTCTGGAAACACCATATATTTT. Its protein is CASSEALPSLSSGNTIYF.

The rearrangement links TRBV6-6 to TRBJ2-7; D uncertain. Germline CDR1 and CDR2: MNHNY and SVGAGI (reference sequence). CDR3 length: 14 residues. Trimming took off 4 bases at V and 2 bases at J, with 12 bases between the two ends. CDR3 region: CASSFDGSTYEQYF. In nucleotides, the CDR3 is TGTGCCAGCAGTTTCGATGGGTCAACCTACGAGCAGTACTTC.

In this sample, this clone turned up once. The chain uses TRBV5-4 and TRBJ2-1, with 7 bases fitting TRBD1. The germline CDR1 and CDR2 sequences are SGHNT and YYREEE (reference sequence). The J segment lost 2 bases and the V segment lost 2 bases, leaving 4 bases of the junction unmatched. This CDR3 region has 15 residues. In nucleotides, the CDR3 is TGTGCCAGCAGCTTACAGGGGCAACCCTACAATGAGCAGTTCTTC. Protein product: CASSLQGQPYNEQFF.

V gene TRBV29-1 combines with J gene TRBJ2-2; 8 positions agree with TRBD2. This CDR3 contains 14 residues. Germline V gene sequence: CDR1 SQVTM, CDR2 ANQGSEA. The J segment lost 3 bases and the V segment lost 7 bases, leaving 7 bases of the junction unmatched. The CDR3 DNA is TGCAGCGCGCTCTGGCGGGAGGACACCGGGGAGCTGTTTTTT. Translation gives CSALWREDTGELFF.

This clone was observed once. The chain links TRBV7-2 to TRBJ2-1; D is unclear. The germline V gene has CDR1 SGHTA and CDR2 FQGNSA. V lost 1 base and J 0 bases, leaving 7 bases between the germline ends. The CDR3 has 15 residues. The CDR3: CASSLDLSSYNEQFF. DNA of the CDR3: TGTGCCAGCAGCTTAGATCTTAGCTCCTACAATGAGCAGTTCTTC.

The rearrangement joins TRBV24-1 to TRBJ2-2, with TRBD2 matching over 13 bases. The CDR3 extends over 21 amino acids. V shed 1 base and J 0 bases; nucleotides not matched to a gene: 10. Germline V gene data show CDR1 as KGHDR and CDR2 as SFDVKD. The CDR3, as DNA: TGTGCCACCAGTGATTTTGGTGAGCAGGGGACTAGCGGGGCGAACACCGGGGAGCTGTTTTTT. This translates into CATSDFGEQGTSGANTGELFF.

CDR3 sequence reads: CASSSRGQGVSNQPQHF. For the CDR3, the DNA is TGTGCCAGTAGTTCAAGAGGACAGGGAGTTAGCAATCAGCCCCAGCATTTT. The rearrangement uses TRBV19 and TRBJ1-5; 8 nucleotides match TRBD1. Germline CDR1 LNHDA, CDR2 SQIVND (reference sequence). The CDR3 consists of 17 residues. The V and J ends lost 5 bases and 0 bases, in that order; junction bases with no gene match: 9.

This clone has just a few counts. The V gene is TRBV19, the J gene TRBJ1-4; TRBD1 might be the D (5 bases). V dropped 5 bases and J dropped 1 base, with 14 bases sitting between them. CDR1 is LNHDA, CDR2 SQIVND, per germline (reference sequence). There are 16 residues in the CDR3. Here the CDR3 reads CASSPSHGGTNEKLFF. In nucleotides, the CDR3 is TGTGCCAGTAGTCCCTCCCATGGGGGAACTAATGAAAAACTGTTTTTT.

The CDR3 region is CASSSSRSSYEQYF. The CDR3 DNA sequence: TGTGCCAGCAGCTCCTCTAGAAGCTCCTACGAGCAGTACTTC. The chain has TRBV11-3 and TRBJ2-7; D remains ambiguous. This CDR3 spans 14 amino acids. Looked up from germline, CDR1 is SGHNT and CDR2 is YENEEA. V lost 4 bases and J lost 0, with 10 bases in between.

The chain combines TRBV7-4 with TRBJ2-5, with 8 bases matching TRBD2. Germline CDR1 is SGHVT and CDR2 is SQSDAQ. This CDR3 contains 15 residues. V lost 7 bases to trimming and J lost 1 base; unmatched junction nucleotides: 8. The CDR3 nucleotides are TGTGCCAGCACCCGCGCAGCGGGGGCCCAAGAGACCCAGTACTTC. This encodes CASTRAAGAQETQYF.

The genes are TRBV5-1 and TRBJ2-7; 12 nucleotides match TRBD2. This CDR3 contains 16 residues. V lost 0 bases to trimming and J lost 4 bases; unmatched junction nucleotides: 5. The germline V gene encodes CDR1 SGHRS and CDR2 YFSETQ. CDR3 in amino acids: CASSLAGTSGSYEQYF. CDR3 coding DNA: TGCGCCAGCAGCTTGGCCGGGACTAGCGGGTCTTACGAGCAGTACTTC.

The V gene is TRBV4-2, the J gene TRBJ2-1; 7 nucleotides agree with TRBD1. The CDR3 totals 13 residues. Looked up from germline, CDR1 is LGHNA and CDR2 is YNFKEQ. V gave up 3 bases and J gave up 7 bases; unmatched junction bases: 3. CDR3 sequence reads: CASSQLTGNEQFF. CDR3 bases: TGTGCCAGCAGCCAGCTGACAGGGAATGAGCAGTTCTTC.

The chain carries TRBV6-2 or TRBV6-3 and TRBJ2-2; D remains unclear. The CDR3 length is 15 residues. Germline V gene lookup returns CDR1 MNHEY and CDR2 SVGEGT. V lost 2 bases and J lost 6, with 13 bases in between. CDR3: CASSYRAALAGELFF. CDR3 DNA sequence: TGTGCCAGCAGTTACCGGGCCGCGCTGGCCGGGGAGCTGTTTTTT.

This chain links TRBV6-5 with TRBJ1-6; no reliable D call. The length of the CDR3 is 13 residues. Germline V gene lookup returns CDR1 MNHEY and CDR2 SVGAGI. V was trimmed by 0 bases and J by 14 bases, leaving 11 bases between them. CDR3 region: CASSYSGREALHF. Written as DNA, the CDR3 is TGTGCCAGCAGTTACTCGGGGAGGGAGGCCCTCCACTTT.

A few counts support this clone. The rearrangement joins TRBV4-1 to TRBJ2-5; tentative D call: TRBD1 (5 bases). V was clipped by 0 bases and J by 3 bases, with 5 bases between them. Germline assignment: CDR1 MGHRA and CDR2 YSYEKL. The CDR3 has 13 residues. The DNA of the CDR3 is TGCGCCAGCAGCCAAGACAGGGAAGAGACCCAGTACTTC. Amino acid sequence: CASSQDREETQYF.

Concerning this clone itself: Other DNA sequences in the sample encode the same CDR3. V gene TRBV7-9 combines with J gene TRBJ2-1; 7 bases agree with TRBD2. CDR3 size: 11 residues. The trim removed 5 bases at V and 9 bases at J, leaving 1 base unmatched. CDR1 is SEHNR, CDR2 FQNEAQ, per germline (reference sequence). The CDR3 region has the DNA TGTGCCAGCAGCCCGGGGGGTGAGCAGTTCTTC. Amino acid sequence: CASSPGGEQFF.

This clone was seen once. The chain employs TRBV18 and TRBJ1-4; 9 bases agree with TRBD1. Germline V gives CDR1 KGHSH, CDR2 LQKENI. J lost 8 bases, V lost 8 bases, and 3 bases had no gene match. The CDR3 is 12 residues long. CDR3 nucleotide sequence: TGTGCCAGCAGGGACAGGGACGAAAAACTGTTTTTT. Amino acid sequence: CASRDRDEKLFF. Full variable domain (missing parts from reference TRBV18 and TRBJ1-4): NAGVMQNPRHLVRRRGQEARLRCSPMKGHSHVYWYRQLPEEGLKFMVYLQKENIIDESGMPKERFSAEFPKEGPSILRIQQVVRGDSAAYFCASRDRDEKLFFGSGTQLSVL.

The CDR3 here is CASSLGRGHEQYF. CDR3 nucleotide sequence: TGTGCCAGCAGCTTGGGCAGGGGCCACGAGCAGTACTTC. This chain links TRBV5-6 with TRBJ2-7, with D possibly TRBD1 on 6 matching bases. The CDR3 consists of 13 residues. Trimming removed 0 bases from V and 5 bases from J, with 9 bases in between. Germline CDR1 SGHDT, CDR2 YYEEEE.

This clone was picked up a small number of times. The J gene is TRBJ1-4, the V gene TRBV7-3, with 7 bases aligning to TRBD1. The V segment lost 0 bases and the J segment 8 bases; nucleotides outside the gene matches: 3. CDR3 length equals 14 residues. CDR1 and CDR2 (germline): SGHTA, FQGTGA. The CDR3 DNA sequence: TGTGCCAGCAGCTTAACGGGACAGTGGGAAAAACTGTTTTTT. This codes for CASSLTGQWEKLFF.

The rearrangement links TRBV20-1 to TRBJ2-7; tentatively, D is TRBD2 (6 bases). Germline V lookup: CDR1 DFQATT, CDR2 SNEGSKA (reference sequence). V was pared by 6 bases and J by 0 bases, with 12 bases between. CDR3 size: 13 residues. The CDR3 nucleotides read TGCAGTGCCAGTAAGCGGGTCTCCTACGAGCAGTACTTC. Its translation: CSASKRVSYEQYF.